The next 10 T cell receptor beta chains were all read from a single sample in a study of cytomegalovirus exposure and HLA in healthy donors. This PCR relied on a set of 60 Vbeta primers and 13 Jbeta primers. Sequencing was performed with immunoSEQ multiplex PCR; in TCRdb, only in-frame clones are kept and a portion is missing. The sample has 100,000 or so clones. Sequencing input: PBMCs. These receptors all stem from a man aged 50 to 60 in good health and CMV-seronegative.

V is TRBV2 and J is TRBJ2-3, with D unresolved. V shed 8 bases and J shed 3 bases, with 6 bases lying between them. Per germline, CDR1 SNHLY and CDR2 FYNNEI. The CDR3 has 11 amino acids. The CDR3 nucleotides read TGTGCCAGCGTACTAACAGATACGCAGTATTTT. It specifies CASVLTDTQYF.

This rearrangement joins TRBV6-1 to TRBJ2-7; the D gene is possibly TRBD1 (6 bases). The CDR3 has 13 residues. Trimming removed 1 base at V and 2 bases at J, with 6 bases between. CDR1 is MNHNS and CDR2 is SASEGT in the germline V gene. CDR3 residues: CASSEGQAYEQYF. The CDR3 DNA is TGTGCCAGCAGTGAAGGACAGGCCTACGAGCAGTACTTC.

This chain uses TRBV9 with TRBJ2-1; 7 nucleotides match TRBD1. The CDR3 has 13 residues. V shed 3 bases and J 8 bases; nucleotides not matched to a gene: 5. Germline loops: CDR1 SGDLS, CDR2 YYNGEE. The CDR3 sequence is CASSGLQGHEQFF. CDR3 DNA: TGTGCCAGCAGCGGGCTACAGGGGCATGAGCAGTTCTTC.

Concerning this clone itself: A junction end diverges from the germline sequence, so it may reflect a read error. The chain joins TRBV6-6 to TRBJ2-5, with 8 bases fitting TRBD2. Germline CDR1 and CDR2: MNHNY and SVGAGI (reference sequence). The CDR3 loop spans 14 amino acids. CDR3: CASTSGSGAQKRDF. For the CDR3, the DNA is TGTGCCAGCACCTCGGGTAGCGGGGCGCAAAAGAGGGACTTC.

V usage is TRBV5-1 and J usage is TRBJ1-5, with a possible D match to TRBD1 (6 bases). V dropped 4 bases and J dropped 6 bases, with 14 bases sitting between them. CDR3 length: 14 residues. Germline assignment: CDR1 SGHRS and CDR2 YFSETQ. The CDR3, as DNA: TGCGCCAGCAGCCCAACCACAGGGTCTCAGCCCCAGCATTTT. Protein sequence: CASSPTTGSQPQHF.

The rearrangement links TRBV25-1 to TRBJ2-7; 11 nucleotides line up with TRBD1. The junction had 6 bases not matched to a gene; V was cut back by 3 bases and J by 5 bases. CDR1 and CDR2 (germline): MGHDK, SYGVNS. There are 15 residues in the CDR3. CDR3 sequence: CASSDWTGGRDEQYF. The CDR3 nucleotides read TGTGCCAGCAGTGATTGGACAGGGGGCAGAGACGAGCAGTACTTC.

V usage is TRBV5-4 and J usage is TRBJ2-2, with TRBD2 identical over 7 bases. V shed 4 bases, J shed 0 bases, and the junction held 3 bases outside the gene matches. Looked up from germline, CDR1 is SGHNT and CDR2 is YYREEE (reference sequence). The CDR3 extends over 15 amino acids. The CDR3 DNA follows: TGTGCCAGCAGCGTGGGACTAACGAACACCGGGGAGCTGTTTTTT. This gives the protein CASSVGLTNTGELFF.

The chain uses TRBV5-4 and TRBJ1-2, with D unclear. The CDR3 sequence is 15 residues long. V lost 7 bases and J lost 0, with 16 bases in between. Per the germline V gene, CDR1 is SGHNT and CDR2 is YYREEE (reference sequence). CDR3 DNA: TGTGCCAGCTCCCCGCGTGGAGGAGCTAACTATGGCTACACCTTC. It yields the protein CASSPRGGANYGYTF.

This rearrangement joins TRBV18 to TRBJ2-1, with 14 positions matching TRBD2. Germline lookup yields CDR1 KGHSH and CDR2 LQKENI. Trimming cost V 3 bases and J 8 bases; bases outside gene matches: 6. The CDR3 spans 16 residues. CDR3 region: CASSPGLAGGSDEQFF. CDR3 sequence (DNA): TGTGCCAGCTCACCCGGACTAGCGGGAGGAAGTGATGAGCAGTTCTTC.

J is TRBJ1-2 and V is TRBV2; a possible D gene is TRBD1 (6 bases). This CDR3 has 15 amino acids. Germline V CDR1 and CDR2: SNHLY, FYNNEI. Trimming pared 2 bases from V and 5 bases from J, leaving 15 bases between. CDR3 region: CASSEYRGGIYGYTF. CDR3 bases: TGTGCCAGCAGTGAATATAGAGGGGGTATATATGGCTACACCTTC.